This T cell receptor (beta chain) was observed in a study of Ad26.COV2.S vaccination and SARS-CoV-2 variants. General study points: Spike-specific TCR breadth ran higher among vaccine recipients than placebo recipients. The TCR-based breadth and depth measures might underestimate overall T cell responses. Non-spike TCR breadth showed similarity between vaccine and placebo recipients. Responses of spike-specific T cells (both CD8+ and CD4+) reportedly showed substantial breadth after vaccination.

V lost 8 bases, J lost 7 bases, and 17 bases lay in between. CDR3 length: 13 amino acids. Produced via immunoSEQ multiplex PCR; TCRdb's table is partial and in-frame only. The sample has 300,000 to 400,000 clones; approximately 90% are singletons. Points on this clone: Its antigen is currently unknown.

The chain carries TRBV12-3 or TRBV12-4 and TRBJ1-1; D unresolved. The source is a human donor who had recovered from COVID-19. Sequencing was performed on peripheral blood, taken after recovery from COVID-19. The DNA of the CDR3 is TGTGCCAGCGGCATTTCCCCTGCTAATGAAGCTTTCTTT. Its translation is CASGISPANEAFF.